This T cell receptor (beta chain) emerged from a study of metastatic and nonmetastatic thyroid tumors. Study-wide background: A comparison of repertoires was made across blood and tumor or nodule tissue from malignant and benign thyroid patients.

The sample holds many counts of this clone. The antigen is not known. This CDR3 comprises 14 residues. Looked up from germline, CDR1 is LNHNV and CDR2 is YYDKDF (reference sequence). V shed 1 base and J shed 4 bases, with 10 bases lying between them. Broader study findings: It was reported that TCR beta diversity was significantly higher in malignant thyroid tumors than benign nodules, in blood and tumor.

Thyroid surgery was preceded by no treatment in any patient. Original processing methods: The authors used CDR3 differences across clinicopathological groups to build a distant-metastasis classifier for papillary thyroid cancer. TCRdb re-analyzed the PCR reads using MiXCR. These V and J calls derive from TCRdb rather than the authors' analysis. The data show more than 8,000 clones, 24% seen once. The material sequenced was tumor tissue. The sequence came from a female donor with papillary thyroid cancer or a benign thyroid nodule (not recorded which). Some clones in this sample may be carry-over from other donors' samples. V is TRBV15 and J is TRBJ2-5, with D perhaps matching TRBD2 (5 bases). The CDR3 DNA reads TGTGCCACCAGCAGAGTTATTAGCGCAGAGACCCAGTACTTC. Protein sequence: CATSRVISAETQYF. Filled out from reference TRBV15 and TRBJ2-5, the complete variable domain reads DAMVIQNPRYQVTQFGKPVTLSCSQTLNHNVMYWYQQKSSQAPKLLFHYYDKDFNNEADTPDNFQSRRPNTSFCFLDIRSPGLGDTAMYLCATSRVISAETQYFGPGTRLLVL.